Following are 3 T cell receptor beta chains from one sample sequenced in a study of blood T cells in healthy people across ages. Through a sample-barcoded 5' primer and a J-beta primer mix, a second PCR was run for roughly 7 to 12 cycles. TCRdb re-called the 5' RACE reads with MiXCR, one entry per CDR3 protein. The sample includes some 900,000 distinct CDR3 sequences, around 46% of them seen just once. Sequenced material: blood. These TCRs come from a man in his thirties or forties in good health.

This clonotype was recorded once. This chain joins TRBV2 and TRBJ2-2; D call uncertain. This CDR3 region has 15 residues. The V gene's germline CDR1 is SNHLY and CDR2 FYNNEI. V was trimmed by 8 bases and J by 0 bases, leaving 13 bases between them. The CDR3 sequence: CASRRLVTNTGELFF. In DNA, the CDR3 is TGTGCCAGCCGACGGTTGGTAACGAACACCGGGGAGCTGTTTTTT.

The V call is TRBV7-9, the J call TRBJ2-3, with a weak D call TRBD1 (5 bases). This CDR3 spans 16 amino acids. V was cut by 5 bases and J by 5 bases, with 20 bases left in between. CDR1 is SEHNR and CDR2 is FQNEAQ in the germline V gene (reference sequence). DNA for the CDR3: TGTGCCAGCAGCAGGGTCCTAAGGGGATCGAGAGATACGCAGTATTTT. It is translated as CASSRVLRGSRDTQYF.

As concerns this clonotype: Being one base from a much bigger clone, this may be a read error. The rearrangement links TRBV5-1 to TRBJ2-3, with 11 nucleotides matching TRBD2. After removal of 5 bases from V and 4 bases from J, the junction contained 9 bases not matched to a gene. The CDR3 is 16 amino acids. Looked up from germline, CDR1 is SGHRS and CDR2 is YFSETQ. The CDR3 DNA sequence: TGCGCCAGCAGGCGGTATAGCGGGGGGGACGCAGATACGCAGTATTTT. This translates into CASRRYSGGDADTQYF.